These 15 T cell receptor beta chains came from one sample sequenced in a study of blood T cell repertoires in COVID-19. Clones were read by immunoSEQ multiplex PCR, and TCRdb kept only the in-frame ones, dropping some. The table shows roughly 100,000 clones, with roughly 87% occurring only once. The sequenced sample consisted of peripheral blood. The origin of the receptors is a woman aged 45 to 65 with COVID-19, enrolled during active disease.

The gene calls are TRBV6-5 and TRBJ1-6, with 11 bases fitting TRBD1. The CDR3 contains 15 residues. Germline V gene lookup returns CDR1 MNHEY and CDR2 SVGAGI. The junction had 6 bases not matched to a gene; V was cut back by 4 bases and J by 10 bases. CDR3 in DNA: TGTGCCAGCAGTTCAGGACAGGGGGCGCGATCACCCCTCCACTTT. It specifies CASSSGQGARSPLHF.

The chain uses TRBV9 and TRBJ1-4; D is perhaps TRBD1 (5 bases). V was trimmed by 3 bases and J by 0 bases, leaving 6 bases between them. Germline V gene lookup returns CDR1 SGDLS and CDR2 YYNGEE. This CDR3 spans 14 amino acids. Written as DNA, the CDR3 is TGTGCCAGCAGCGGGACAACAACTAATGAAAAACTGTTTTTT. Protein: CASSGTTTNEKLFF.

The CDR3 region is CASSQLPSGGYNEQFF. The CDR3 region has the DNA TGCGCCAGCAGCCAATTACCTAGCGGGGGGTACAATGAGCAGTTCTTC. The J gene is TRBJ2-1, the V gene TRBV4-3; TRBD2 agrees at 11 bases. The CDR3 is 16 amino acids. V lost 2 bases and J lost 4; bases outside the gene matches: 4. Germline-derived CDR1 and CDR2 are LGHNA and YSLEER.

The chain couples TRBV15 to TRBJ2-5, with D perhaps matching TRBD1 (5 bases). The V gene lost 0 bases and the J gene lost 1 base, with 6 bases spanning the gap. In germline, CDR1 is LNHNV, CDR2 YYDKDF (reference sequence). CDR3 length equals 14 residues. In nucleotides, the CDR3 is TGTGCCACCAGCAGAGACAGGGCCCAAGAGACCCAGTACTTC. Amino acids: CATSRDRAQETQYF.

The rearrangement joins TRBV6-1 to TRBJ1-5; TRBD1 is a possible D gene (6 bases). Per the germline V gene, CDR1 is MNHNS and CDR2 is SASEGT. The V and J ends lost 3 bases and 8 bases respectively, with 11 bases between them. This CDR3 has 13 amino acids. The CDR3 DNA follows: TGTGCCAGCAGTGATAACAGGGTGGAGCCCCAGCATTTT. This sequence encodes CASSDNRVEPQHF.

CDR3 sequence: CAWSLTRTSGAYEQYF. Written as DNA, the CDR3 is TGTGCCTGGAGTCTTACCCGGACTAGCGGGGCCTACGAGCAGTACTTC. The chain has TRBV30 and TRBJ2-7, with TRBD2 matching 12 bases. Germline assignment: CDR1 GTSNPN and CDR2 SVGIG (reference sequence). The CDR3 is made up of 16 amino acids. The trim removed 2 bases at V and 2 bases at J, leaving 7 bases unmatched. Full variable domain (rest looked up from reference TRBV30 and TRBJ2-7): SQTIHQWPATLVQPVGSPLSLECTVEGTSNPNLYWYRQAAGRGLQLLFYSVGIGQISSEVPQNLSASRPQDRQFILSSKKLLLSDSGFYLCAWSLTRTSGAYEQYFGPGTRLTVT.

DNA of the CDR3: TGTGCCAGTAGTATAAATGAGGTGAACACTGAAGCTTTCTTT. The encoded protein is CASSINEVNTEAFF. The V gene is TRBV19, the J gene TRBJ1-1; D gene ambiguous. Germline CDR1 and CDR2: LNHDA and SQIVND (reference sequence). The V end was cut by 2 bases, the J end by 0 bases, with 7 bases between. CDR3 length: 14 residues.

This clone was found a few times. The chain couples TRBV30 to TRBJ1-6, with a weak D call TRBD1 (6 bases). The germline V gene encodes CDR1 GTSNPN and CDR2 SVGIG (reference sequence). Deletions cut 2 bases from V and 0 bases from J, with 14 bases between. This CDR3 region has 17 residues. The DNA of the CDR3 is TGTGCCTGGAGTCCGTTGGACAGTAACTCCTATAATTCACCCCTCCACTTT. Translation: CAWSPLDSNSYNSPLHF.

The chain uses TRBV5-1 and TRBJ1-1, with 7 bases matching TRBD1. CDR3 length: 14 amino acids. V lost 4 bases, J lost 4 bases, and 7 bases stayed unmatched. In germline, CDR1 is SGHRS, CDR2 YFSETQ. CDR3 in amino acids: CASSRTTGPTEAFF. CDR3 nucleotides: TGCGCCAGCAGCAGGACGACAGGGCCCACTGAAGCTTTCTTT.

This clone appeared a single time. The V and J genes are TRBV4-1 and TRBJ1-4; D not certain. The CDR3 has 16 amino acids. Germline V CDR1 and CDR2: MGHRA, YSYEKL. Trimming cost V 1 base and J 0 bases, with 9 bases left between them. CDR3 nucleotide sequence: TGCGCCAGCAGCCAAGTTTTGGGAGCAACTAATGAAAAACTGTTTTTT. It is translated as CASSQVLGATNEKLFF.

The J gene is TRBJ1-2, the V gene TRBV5-6, with D possibly matching TRBD1 (5 bases). The germline V gene has CDR1 SGHDT and CDR2 YYEEEE. This CDR3 has 12 amino acids. The V end was cut by 4 bases, the J end by 4 bases, with 8 bases between. As DNA, the CDR3 is TGTGCCAGCAGCGCCGACAGCTATGGCTACACCTTC. Translating it yields CASSADSYGYTF.

This clone appeared once. The chain is built from TRBV6-1 and TRBJ2-1, with 10 bases lining up with TRBD2. Germline V gives CDR1 MNHNS, CDR2 SASEGT. CDR3 length: 16 residues. After removal of 0 bases from V and 8 bases from J, the junction contained 7 bases not matched to a gene. CDR3 sequence (DNA): TGTGCCAGCAGTGAAGCGCCGGCTAGCGGGGGAGATGAGCAGTTCTTC. This gives the protein CASSEAPASGGDEQFF.

The CDR3 DNA reads as TGTGCCAGCAGCTGGGGAGGGGCCGGCTCTGGAAACACCATATATTTT. Translation gives CASSWGGAGSGNTIYF. The genes are TRBV5-5 and TRBJ1-3; the D gene is possibly TRBD1 (5 bases). This CDR3 region has 16 residues. Germline CDR1 SGHKS, CDR2 YYEKEE (reference sequence). V shed 3 bases and J shed 0 bases, with 13 bases lying between them.

The chain joins TRBV18 to TRBJ2-1, with TRBD1 identical over 8 bases. After removal of 6 bases from V and 6 bases from J, the junction contained 4 bases not matched to a gene. This CDR3 is 13 amino acids long. Germline values: CDR1 KGHSH, CDR2 LQKENI. The CDR3 DNA reads TGTGCCAGCTCTGGGACAGGAGCCAATGAGCAGTTCTTC. Its translation is CASSGTGANEQFF.

The rearrangement joins TRBV30 to TRBJ2-3; no firm D call. The CDR3 consists of 12 residues. Trimming cost V 1 base and J 4 bases, with 6 bases left between them. Germline CDR1 GTSNPN, CDR2 SVGIG (reference sequence). As DNA, the CDR3 is TGTGCCTGGAGTGGCGAGGCAGATACGCAGTATTTT. Its protein is CAWSGEADTQYF.